The 10 T cell receptor beta chains below were found in one sample sequenced in a study of T cell changes during pregnancy in multiple sclerosis (dated by TCRdb to the late 2010s). Receptor libraries were prepared by the immunoSEQ multiplex PCR assay. The clones in this table, taken by TCRdb from immuneACCESS, are in-frame only. Not every clone is retained; where verified, under half of the shortfall comes from an unresolved V gene, and the cause of the rest is unknown. The sample includes more than 30,000 clones, with approximately 91% observed a single time. The ten largest clones take up approximately 6.1% of the sample. The sequencing here drew on CD8+ T cells from peripheral blood mononuclear cells, taken in the second trimester of pregnancy. Source of these receptors: a female donor with multiple sclerosis, enrolled in a pregnancy study.

In its sample, this clone was seen once. The chain combines TRBV7-3 with TRBJ2-1; tentatively, D is TRBD1 (6 bases). Looked up from germline, CDR1 is SGHTA and CDR2 is FQGTGA. CDR3 size: 15 residues. V was cut by 10 bases and J by 7 bases, with 23 bases left in between. CDR3 nucleotides: TGTGCCAACGTTTCAACAGGGTATGTAGGTAATGAGCAGTTCTTC. Translating gives CANVSTGYVGNEQFF.

The chain links TRBV28 to TRBJ2-1; 7 bases agree with TRBD1. The CDR3 has 16 residues. J gave up 3 bases and V 8 bases, and 13 bases lay outside the gene matches. From germline, CDR1 is MDHEN and CDR2 SYDVKM. DNA for the CDR3: TGTGCCAGCCTTGGGGACCGGGACAGTATCTACAATGAGCAGTTCTTC. Its translation is CASLGDRDSIYNEQFF.

The V call is TRBV4-1, the J call TRBJ2-2, with TRBD2 matching over 9 bases. The CDR3 is 18 amino acids. Unmatched junction bases numbered 10, after V lost 4 bases and J lost 1 base. Germline lookup yields CDR1 MGHRA and CDR2 YSYEKL. Written as DNA, the CDR3 is TGCGCCAGCAGCCCTCGACTAGCGGCAACTAGGAACACCGGGGAGCTGTTTTTT. Its translation: CASSPRLAATRNTGELFF.

The V gene is TRBV6-5, the J gene TRBJ2-5, with no clear D. The germline gives CDR1 MNHEY, CDR2 SVGAGI. V shed 0 bases and J shed 3 bases, with 8 bases lying between them. The CDR3 has 14 amino acids. CDR3 amino acids: CASSYSIIEETQYF. In DNA form, the CDR3 reads TGTGCCAGCAGTTACTCGATCATAGAAGAGACCCAGTACTTC.

CDR3 loop: CASSQQGNQETQYF. CDR3 nucleotides: TGTGCCAGCAGCCAACAGGGGAATCAAGAGACCCAGTACTTC. J is TRBJ2-5 and V is TRBV5-6, with 7 bases that match TRBD1. The CDR3 runs to 14 residues. The V gene end was trimmed by 4 bases and the J gene end by 2 bases; junction bases not matched to a gene: 5. Germline V lookup: CDR1 SGHDT, CDR2 YYEEEE.

This rearrangement joins TRBV27 to TRBJ2-7, with TRBD2 identical over 7 bases. From germline, CDR1 is MNHEY and CDR2 SMNVEV (reference sequence). With V trimmed by 6 bases and J by 2 bases, 13 bases remained unmatched. The CDR3 spans 16 residues. This CDR3 is CASSPPGRDYPYEQYF. The CDR3 nucleotides are TGTGCCAGCAGCCCCCCGGGACGGGACTACCCCTACGAGCAGTACTTC.

This chain joins TRBV11-2 and TRBJ2-7; 7 bases fit TRBD2. This CDR3 has 13 amino acids. J was trimmed by 12 bases and V by 5 bases; bases with no gene match: 13. From germline, CDR1 is SGHAT and CDR2 FQNNGV. The CDR3 nucleotides read TGTGCCAGCAGCCAAACGCGGGGGTCCCCCGGGTACTTC. It encodes CASSQTRGSPGYF. The variable domain in full, with the rest retrieved from reference TRBV11-2 and TRBJ2-7, is EAGVAQSPRYKIIEKRQSVAFWCNPISGHATLYWYQQILGQGPKLLIQFQNNGVVDDSQLPKDRFSAERLKGVDSTLKIQPAKLEDSAVYLCASSQTRGSPGYFGPGTRLTVT.

V is TRBV27 and J is TRBJ1-2, with D tentatively TRBD1 (5 bases). Trimming took off 1 base at V and 8 bases at J, with 20 bases between the two ends. CDR1 is MNHEY, CDR2 SMNVEV, per germline (reference sequence). The CDR3 is 16 amino acids. The DNA for the CDR3 is TGTGCCAGCAGTTTATTTTGGACGGATGGGGCAGGAGGCTACACCTTC. It specifies CASSLFWTDGAGGYTF.

V usage is TRBV4-3 and J usage is TRBJ1-5; 8 bases match TRBD1. Germline V gives CDR1 LGHNA, CDR2 YSLEER. The V gene end was trimmed by 0 bases and the J gene end by 2 bases; junction bases not matched to a gene: 6. This CDR3 is built from 17 residues. The CDR3 nucleotides are TGCGCCAGCAGCCAAGATTGGGGACAGGCCGGCAATCAGCCCCAGCATTTT. This translates into CASSQDWGQAGNQPQHF.

This chain uses TRBV19 with TRBJ1-2; tentative D call: TRBD1 (6 bases). The CDR3 is made up of 14 amino acids. The V gene lost 2 bases and the J gene lost 2 bases, with 9 bases spanning the gap. Germline CDR1 LNHDA, CDR2 SQIVND (reference sequence). The CDR3 protein is CASSIQGYNYGYTF. The CDR3 DNA reads as TGTGCCAGTAGTATACAGGGGTACAACTATGGCTACACCTTC.